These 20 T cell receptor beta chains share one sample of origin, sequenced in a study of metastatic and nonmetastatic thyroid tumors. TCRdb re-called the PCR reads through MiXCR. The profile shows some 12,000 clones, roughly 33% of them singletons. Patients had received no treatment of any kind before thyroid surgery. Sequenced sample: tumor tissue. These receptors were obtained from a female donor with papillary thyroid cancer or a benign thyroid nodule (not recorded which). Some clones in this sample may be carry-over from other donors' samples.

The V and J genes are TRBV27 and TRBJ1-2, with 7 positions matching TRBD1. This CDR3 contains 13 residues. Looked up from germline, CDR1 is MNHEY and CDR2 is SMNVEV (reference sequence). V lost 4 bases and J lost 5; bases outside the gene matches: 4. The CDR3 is CASSSVQGYGYTF. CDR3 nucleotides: TGTGCCAGCAGTTCCGTACAGGGGTATGGCTACACCTTC.

CDR3 amino acids: CASSLGQTLRTGELFF. The CDR3 nucleotides are TGTGCCAGCAGCTTAGGACAGACCTTACGGACCGGGGAGCTGTTTTTT. The J gene is TRBJ2-2, the V gene TRBV11-3; D is possibly TRBD1 (5 bases). Germline V CDR1 and CDR2: SGHNT, YENEEA. Trimming took off 1 base at V and 5 bases at J, with 14 bases between the two ends. The length of the CDR3 is 16 residues.

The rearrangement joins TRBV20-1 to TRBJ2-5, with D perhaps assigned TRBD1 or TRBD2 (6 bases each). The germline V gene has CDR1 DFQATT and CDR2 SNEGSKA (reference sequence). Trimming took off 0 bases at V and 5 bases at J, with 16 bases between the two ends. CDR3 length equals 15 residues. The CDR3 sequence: CSARDPNRGAETQYF. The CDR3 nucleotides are TGCAGTGCTAGAGATCCGAATAGGGGGGCGGAGACCCAGTACTTC.

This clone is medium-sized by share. This chain's CDR3 is CASSQGGFTDTQYF. The CDR3 nucleotides are TGCGCCAGCAGCCAGGGGGGTTTCACAGATACGCAGTATTTT. The rearrangement links TRBV5-1 to TRBJ2-3; possibly TRBD1 for D (7 bases). CDR1 and CDR2 from the germline V gene are SGHRS and YFSETQ. Trimming removed 4 bases from V and 2 bases from J, with 11 bases in between. The CDR3 sequence is 14 residues long. The variable domain in full, with the rest retrieved from reference TRBV5-1 and TRBJ2-3, is KAGVTQTPRYLIKTRGQQVTLSCSPISGHRSVSWYQQTPGQGLQFLFEYFSETQRNKGNFPGRFSGRQFSNSRSEMNVSTLELGDSALYLCASSQGGFTDTQYFGPGTRLTVL.

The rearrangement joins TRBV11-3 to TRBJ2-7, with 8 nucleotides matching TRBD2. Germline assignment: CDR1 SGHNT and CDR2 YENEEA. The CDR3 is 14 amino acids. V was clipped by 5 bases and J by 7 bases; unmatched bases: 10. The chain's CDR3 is CASSRPAGEREQYF. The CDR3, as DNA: TGTGCCAGCAGCCGGCCAGCGGGAGAGAGAGAGCAGTACTTC.

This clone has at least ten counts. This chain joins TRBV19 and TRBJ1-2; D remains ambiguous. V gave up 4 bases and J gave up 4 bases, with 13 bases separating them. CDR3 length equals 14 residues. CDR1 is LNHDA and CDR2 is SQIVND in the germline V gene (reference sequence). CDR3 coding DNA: TGTGCCAGTAGTAAGTTGGTCAGGCCCTATGGCTACACCTTC. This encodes CASSKLVRPYGYTF.

CDR3 coding DNA: TGTGCCAGCAGTGAATGGGAAGGGGCACCGACTAACTATGGCTACACCTTC. Translated, it gives CASSEWEGAPTNYGYTF. The rearrangement uses TRBV25-1 and TRBJ1-2, with D tentatively TRBD1 (5 bases). Trimming removed 1 base at V and 0 bases at J, with 15 bases between. Per germline, CDR1 MGHDK and CDR2 SYGVNS. The CDR3 spans 17 residues.

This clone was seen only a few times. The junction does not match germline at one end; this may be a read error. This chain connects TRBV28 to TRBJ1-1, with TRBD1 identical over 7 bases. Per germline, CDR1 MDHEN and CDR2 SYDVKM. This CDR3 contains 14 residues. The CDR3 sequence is CASRTGELNTEALF. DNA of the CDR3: TGTGCCAGCAGAACAGGGGAATTGAACACTGAAGCTTTATTT.

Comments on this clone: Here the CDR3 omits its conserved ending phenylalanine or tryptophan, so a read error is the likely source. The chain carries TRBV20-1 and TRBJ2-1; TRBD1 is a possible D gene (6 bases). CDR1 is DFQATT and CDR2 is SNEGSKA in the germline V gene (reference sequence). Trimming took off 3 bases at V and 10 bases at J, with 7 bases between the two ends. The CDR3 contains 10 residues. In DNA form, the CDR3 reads TGCAGTGCTAGTAGGGGGGAGCAGTTCTCC. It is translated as CSASRGEQFS.

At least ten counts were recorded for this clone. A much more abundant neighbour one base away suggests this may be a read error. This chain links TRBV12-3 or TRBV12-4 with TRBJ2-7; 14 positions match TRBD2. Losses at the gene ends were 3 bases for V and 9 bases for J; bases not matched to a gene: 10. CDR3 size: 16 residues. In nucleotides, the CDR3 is TGTGCCAGCAGTTTCGGGACTAGCGGGAGCAAAAACGTGCAGTACTTC. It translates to CASSFGTSGSKNVQYF.

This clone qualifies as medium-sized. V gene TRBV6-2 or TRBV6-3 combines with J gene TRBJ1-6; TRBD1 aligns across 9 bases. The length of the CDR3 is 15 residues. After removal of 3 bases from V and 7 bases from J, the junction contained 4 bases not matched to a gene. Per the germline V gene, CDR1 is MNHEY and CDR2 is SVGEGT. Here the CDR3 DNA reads TGTGCCAGCAGTTATCCGGGACAGGGAAATTCACCCCTCCACTTT. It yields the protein CASSYPGQGNSPLHF.

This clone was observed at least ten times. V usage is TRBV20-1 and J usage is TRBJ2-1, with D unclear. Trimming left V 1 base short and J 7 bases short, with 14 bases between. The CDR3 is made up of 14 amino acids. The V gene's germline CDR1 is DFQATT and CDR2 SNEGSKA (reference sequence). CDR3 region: CSARGASVWNEQFF. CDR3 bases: TGCAGTGCTAGAGGGGCCAGCGTATGGAATGAGCAGTTCTTC.

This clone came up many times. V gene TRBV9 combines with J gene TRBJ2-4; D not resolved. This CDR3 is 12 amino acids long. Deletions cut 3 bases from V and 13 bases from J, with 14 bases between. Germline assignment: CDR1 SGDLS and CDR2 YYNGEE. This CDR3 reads CASSGSNDHQYF. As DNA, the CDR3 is TGTGCCAGCAGCGGGAGCAACGACCACCAGTACTTC.

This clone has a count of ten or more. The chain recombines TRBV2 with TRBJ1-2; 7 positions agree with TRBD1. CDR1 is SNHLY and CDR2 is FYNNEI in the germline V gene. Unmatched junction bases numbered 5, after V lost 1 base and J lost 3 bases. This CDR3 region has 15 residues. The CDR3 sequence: CASSEGGGGYYGYTF. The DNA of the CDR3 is TGTGCCAGCAGTGAAGGGGGAGGGGGCTACTATGGCTACACCTTC. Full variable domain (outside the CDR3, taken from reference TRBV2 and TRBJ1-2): EPEVTQTPSHQVTQMGQEVILRCVPISNHLYFYWYRQILGQKVEFLVSFYNNEISEKSEIFDDQFSVERPDGSNFTLKIRSTKLEDSAMYFCASSEGGGGYYGYTFGSGTRLTVV.

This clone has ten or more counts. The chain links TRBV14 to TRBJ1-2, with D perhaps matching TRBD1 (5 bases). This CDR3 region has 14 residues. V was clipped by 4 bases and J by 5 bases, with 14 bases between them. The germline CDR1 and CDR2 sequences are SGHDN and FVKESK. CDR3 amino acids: CASSLAGTDYGYTF. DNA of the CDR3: TGTGCCAGCAGCCTCGCCGGGACCGATTATGGCTACACCTTC.

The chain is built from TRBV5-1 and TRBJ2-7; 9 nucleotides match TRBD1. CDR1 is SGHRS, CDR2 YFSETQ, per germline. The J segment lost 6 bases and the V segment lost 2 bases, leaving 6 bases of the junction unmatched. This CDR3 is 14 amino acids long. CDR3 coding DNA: TGCGCCAGCAGCTTAGGGGACAGGGCCTCCGAGCAGTACTTC. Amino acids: CASSLGDRASEQYF.

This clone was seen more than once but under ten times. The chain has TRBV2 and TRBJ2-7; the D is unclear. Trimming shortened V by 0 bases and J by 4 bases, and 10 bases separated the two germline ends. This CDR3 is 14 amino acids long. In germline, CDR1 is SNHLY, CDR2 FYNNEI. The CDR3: CASSEALGPYEQYF. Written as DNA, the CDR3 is TGTGCCAGCAGTGAAGCGCTTGGACCTTACGAGCAGTACTTC.

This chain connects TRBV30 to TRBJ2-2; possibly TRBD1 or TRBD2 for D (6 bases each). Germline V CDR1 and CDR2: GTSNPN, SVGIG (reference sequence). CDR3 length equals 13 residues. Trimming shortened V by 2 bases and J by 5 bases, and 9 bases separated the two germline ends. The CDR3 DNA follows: TGTGCCTGGAGTTCGGGGGCGACCGGGGAGCTGTTTTTT. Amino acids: CAWSSGATGELFF.

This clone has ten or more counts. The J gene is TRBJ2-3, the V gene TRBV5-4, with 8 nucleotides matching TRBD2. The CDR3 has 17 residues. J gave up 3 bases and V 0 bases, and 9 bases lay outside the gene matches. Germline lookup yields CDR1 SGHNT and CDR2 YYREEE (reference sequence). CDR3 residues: CASSLAFGSGRTDTQYF. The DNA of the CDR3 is TGTGCCAGCAGCTTGGCCTTTGGGAGCGGGAGAACAGATACGCAGTATTTT.

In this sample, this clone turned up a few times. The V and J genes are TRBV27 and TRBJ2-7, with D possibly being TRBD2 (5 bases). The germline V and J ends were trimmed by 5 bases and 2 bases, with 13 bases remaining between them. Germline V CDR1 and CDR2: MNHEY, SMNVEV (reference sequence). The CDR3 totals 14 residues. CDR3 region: CASSSRENPYEQYF. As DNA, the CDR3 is TGTGCCAGCAGTAGTCGGGAAAATCCCTACGAGCAGTACTTC.